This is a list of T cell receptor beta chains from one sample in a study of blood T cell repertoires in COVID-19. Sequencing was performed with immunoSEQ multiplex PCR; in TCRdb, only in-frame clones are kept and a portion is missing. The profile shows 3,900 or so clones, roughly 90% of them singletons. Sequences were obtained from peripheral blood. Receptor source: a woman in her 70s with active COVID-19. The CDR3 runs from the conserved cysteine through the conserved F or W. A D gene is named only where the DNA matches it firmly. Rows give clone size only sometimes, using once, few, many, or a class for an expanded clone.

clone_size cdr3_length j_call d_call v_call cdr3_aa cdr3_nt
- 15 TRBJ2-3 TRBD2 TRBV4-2 CASSRLADGTDTQYF TGTGCCAGCAGCCGCCTAGCGGATGGCACAGATACGCAGTATTTT
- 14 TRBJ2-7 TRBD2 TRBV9 CASSPTSGGDEQYF TGTGCCAGCAGCCCCACTAGCGGGGGCGACGAGCAGTACTTC
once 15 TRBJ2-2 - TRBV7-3 CASSPRGANTGELFF TGTGCCAGCAGCCCCAGGGGGGCGAACACCGGGGAGCTGTTTTTT
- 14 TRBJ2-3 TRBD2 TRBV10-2 CASSTSGSTDTQYF TGCGCCAGCAGCACTAGCGGTAGCACAGATACGCAGTATTTT
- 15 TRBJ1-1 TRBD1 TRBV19 CASSGFRDRVAEAFF TGTGCCAGTAGTGGGTTTAGGGACAGGGTCGCTGAAGCTTTCTTT
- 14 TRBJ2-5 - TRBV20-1 CSASRSTTQETQYF TGCAGTGCTAGTCGTTCCACTACCCAAGAGACCCAGTACTTC
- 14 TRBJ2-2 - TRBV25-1 CASSDPQNTGELFF TGTGCCAGCAGTGACCCACAGAACACCGGGGAGCTGTTTTTT
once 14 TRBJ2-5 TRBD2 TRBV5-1 CASSRTSGEETQYF TGCGCCAGCAGCCGGACTAGCGGGGAAGAGACCCAGTACTTC
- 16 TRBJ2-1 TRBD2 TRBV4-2 CASSLGLGLSYNEQFF TGTGCCAGCAGCCTGGGACTAGGCCTCTCCTACAATGAGCAGTTCTTC
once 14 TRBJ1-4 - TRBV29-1 CSVEAAGRNEKLFF TGCAGCGTTGAAGCAGCGGGTAGGAATGAAAAACTGTTTTTT
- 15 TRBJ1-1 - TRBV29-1 CSVGGEVAYFAEAFF TGCAGCGTGGGGGGGGAAGTGGCGTATTTCGCTGAAGCTTTCTTT
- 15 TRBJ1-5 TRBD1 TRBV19 CASSWGQGSNQPQHF TGTGCCAGTAGTTGGGGACAGGGGAGTAATCAGCCCCAGCATTTT
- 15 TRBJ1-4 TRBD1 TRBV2 CASSDGTATNEKLFF TGTGCCAGCAGTGATGGGACAGCAACTAATGAAAAACTGTTTTTT
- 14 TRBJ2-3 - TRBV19 CASRGRDFADTQYF TGTGCCAGTAGGGGCAGGGATTTTGCAGATACGCAGTATTTT
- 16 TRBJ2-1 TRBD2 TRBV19 CASSIAGAGGYNEQFF TGTGCCAGTAGTATAGCGGGAGCGGGGGGCTACAATGAGCAGTTCTTC
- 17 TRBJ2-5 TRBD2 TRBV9 CASSGGTSGGAGETQYF TGTGCCAGCAGCGGTGGGACTAGCGGGGGGGCCGGGGAGACCCAGTACTTC
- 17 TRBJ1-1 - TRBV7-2 CASSLGFLSGFGTEAFF TGTGCCAGCAGCTTAGGATTCTTGTCCGGGTTCGGGACTGAAGCTTTCTTT
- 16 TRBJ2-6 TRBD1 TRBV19 CASAGTGYSGANVLTF TGTGCCAGTGCCGGGACAGGATACTCTGGGGCCAACGTCCTGACTTTC
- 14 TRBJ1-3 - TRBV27 CASRPSRGGNTIYF TGTGCCAGCAGACCCTCCCGGGGAGGAAACACCATATATTTT
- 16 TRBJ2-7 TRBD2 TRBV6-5 CASSYSSSGGRYEQYF TGTGCCAGCAGTTACTCGAGTAGCGGGGGTAGGTACGAGCAGTACTTC
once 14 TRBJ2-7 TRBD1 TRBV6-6 CASSQRQGTREQYF TGTGCCAGCAGCCAGCGACAGGGGACGAGGGAGCAGTACTTC
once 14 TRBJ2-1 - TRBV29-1 CSVQGTGIVNEQFF TGCAGCGTCCAGGGTACGGGCATAGTCAATGAGCAGTTCTTC
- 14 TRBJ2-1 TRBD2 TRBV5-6 CASSRGLAVNEQFF TGTGCCAGCAGCCGCGGACTAGCGGTTAATGAGCAGTTCTTC
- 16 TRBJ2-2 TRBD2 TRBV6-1 CASSDWTSREPGELFF TGTGCCAGCAGTGACTGGACTAGCAGGGAACCCGGGGAGCTGTTTTTT
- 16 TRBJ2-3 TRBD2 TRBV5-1 CASSLPASGGPDTQYF TGCGCCAGCAGCCTCCCAGCTAGCGGGGGCCCAGATACGCAGTATTTT
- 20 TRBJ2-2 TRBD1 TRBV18 CASSPPMRTGRSNNTGELFF TGTGCCAGCTCACCACCGATGAGGACAGGGCGCTCCAATAACACCGGGGAGCTGTTTTTT
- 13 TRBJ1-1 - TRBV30 CAWSVWPGTEAFF TGTGCCTGGAGTGTATGGCCGGGCACTGAAGCTTTCTTT
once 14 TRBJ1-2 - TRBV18 CASSPSMADYGYTF TGTGCCAGCTCACCATCCATGGCTGACTATGGCTACACCTTC
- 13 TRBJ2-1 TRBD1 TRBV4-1 CASSPTGGNEQFF TGCGCCAGCAGCCCTACAGGGGGAAATGAGCAGTTCTTC
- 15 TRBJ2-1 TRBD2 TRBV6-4 CASSERLAGLDEQFF TGTGCCAGCAGTGAACGACTAGCGGGGTTGGATGAGCAGTTCTTC
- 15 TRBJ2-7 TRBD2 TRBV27 CASRESSGGSYEQYF TGTGCCAGCAGGGAGAGTAGCGGGGGATCCTACGAGCAGTACTTC
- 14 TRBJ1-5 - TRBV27 CASSLVGSNQPQHF TGTGCCAGCAGTTTGGTGGGCAGCAATCAGCCCCAGCATTTT
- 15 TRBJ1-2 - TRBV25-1 CASSDRSASVYGYTF TGTGCCAGCAGCGACAGGTCCGCCTCAGTCTATGGCTACACCTTC
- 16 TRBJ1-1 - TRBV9 CASSGPGGGLDTEAFF TGTGCCAGCAGCGGCCCTGGGGGGGGCCTGGACACTGAAGCTTTCTTT
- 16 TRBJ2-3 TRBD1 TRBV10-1 CASTMDRARVTDTQYF TGCGCCAGCACTATGGACAGGGCCAGGGTCACAGATACGCAGTATTTT
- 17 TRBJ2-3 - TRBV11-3 CASSSPRVSGLPDTQYF TGTGCCAGCAGCAGCCCCCGGGTGTCAGGGCTTCCAGATACGCAGTATTTT
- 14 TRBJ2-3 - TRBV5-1 CASSFRTSTDTQYF TGCGCCAGCAGCTTCCGGACAAGCACAGATACGCAGTATTTT
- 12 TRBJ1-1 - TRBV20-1 CSASEGDTEAFF TGCAGTGCTAGTGAAGGAGACACTGAAGCTTTCTTT
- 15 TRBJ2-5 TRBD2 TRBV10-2 CASKLSGTSGETQYF TGCGCCAGCAAGCTCTCCGGGACTAGTGGTGAGACCCAGTACTTC
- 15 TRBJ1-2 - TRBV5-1 CASSPITPQGVGYTF TGCGCCAGCAGCCCAATTACCCCCCAGGGCGTCGGCTACACCTTC
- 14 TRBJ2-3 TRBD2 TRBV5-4 CASSLTSGTDTQYF TGTGCCAGCAGCCTCACTAGCGGCACAGATACGCAGTATTTT
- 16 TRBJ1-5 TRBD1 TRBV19 CASRTGTGFNHQPQHF TGTGCCAGTAGGACCGGGACAGGATTCAATCATCAGCCCCAGCATTTT
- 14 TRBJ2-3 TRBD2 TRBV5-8 CASSLVGGVDTQYF TGTGCCAGCAGCTTGGTCGGGGGGGTAGATACGCAGTATTTT
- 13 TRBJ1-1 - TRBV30 CAWSWGRGTEAFF TGTGCCTGGAGTTGGGGGCGCGGAACTGAAGCTTTCTTT
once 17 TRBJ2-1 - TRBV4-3 CASSQDAPTWGRGEQFF TGCGCCAGCAGCCAAGATGCACCCACCTGGGGGCGAGGTGAGCAGTTCTTC
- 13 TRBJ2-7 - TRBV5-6 CASSLPDTYEQYF TGTGCCAGCAGCTTGCCAGACACTTACGAGCAGTACTTC
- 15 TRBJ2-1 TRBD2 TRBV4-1 CASSPRGGGYNEQFF TGCGCCAGCAGCCCGCGAGGCGGGGGATACAATGAGCAGTTCTTC
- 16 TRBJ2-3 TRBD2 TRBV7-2 CASSTRTSGRTDTQYF TGTGCCAGCAGCACTCGGACTAGCGGGCGCACAGATACGCAGTATTTT
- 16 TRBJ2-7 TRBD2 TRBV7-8 CASSLETSGASYEQYF TGTGCCAGCAGCTTAGAGACTAGCGGGGCCTCCTACGAGCAGTACTTC
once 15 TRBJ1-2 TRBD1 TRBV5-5 CASSLAGTGSGGYTF TGTGCCAGCAGCTTGGCTGGGACAGGGAGCGGTGGCTACACCTTC
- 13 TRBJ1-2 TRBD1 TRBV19 CASTPDRTYGYTF TGTGCCAGTACCCCGGACAGGACGTATGGCTACACCTTC
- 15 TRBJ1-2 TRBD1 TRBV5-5 CASSGTGQGIYGYTF TGTGCCAGCAGCGGAACGGGACAGGGGATCTATGGCTACACCTTC
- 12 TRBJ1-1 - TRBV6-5 CASSFSGTEAFF TGTGCCAGCAGTTTTTCGGGCACTGAAGCTTTCTTT